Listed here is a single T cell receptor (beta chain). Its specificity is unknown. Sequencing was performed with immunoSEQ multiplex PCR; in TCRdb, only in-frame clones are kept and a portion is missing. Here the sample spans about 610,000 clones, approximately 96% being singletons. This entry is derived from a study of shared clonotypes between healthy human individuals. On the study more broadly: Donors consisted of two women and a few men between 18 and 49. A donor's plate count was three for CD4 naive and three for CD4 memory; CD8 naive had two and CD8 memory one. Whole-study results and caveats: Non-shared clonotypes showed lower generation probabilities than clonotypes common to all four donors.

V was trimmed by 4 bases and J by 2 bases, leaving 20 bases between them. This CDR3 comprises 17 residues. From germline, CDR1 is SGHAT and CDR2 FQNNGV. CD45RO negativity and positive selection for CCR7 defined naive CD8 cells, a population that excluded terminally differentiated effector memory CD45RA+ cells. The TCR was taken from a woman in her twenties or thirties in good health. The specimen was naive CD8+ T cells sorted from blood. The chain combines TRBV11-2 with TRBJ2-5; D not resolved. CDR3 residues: CASSSGDPNPYQETQYF. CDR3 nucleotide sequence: TGTGCCAGCAGCTCAGGTGACCCTAACCCTTATCAAGAGACCCAGTACTTC.